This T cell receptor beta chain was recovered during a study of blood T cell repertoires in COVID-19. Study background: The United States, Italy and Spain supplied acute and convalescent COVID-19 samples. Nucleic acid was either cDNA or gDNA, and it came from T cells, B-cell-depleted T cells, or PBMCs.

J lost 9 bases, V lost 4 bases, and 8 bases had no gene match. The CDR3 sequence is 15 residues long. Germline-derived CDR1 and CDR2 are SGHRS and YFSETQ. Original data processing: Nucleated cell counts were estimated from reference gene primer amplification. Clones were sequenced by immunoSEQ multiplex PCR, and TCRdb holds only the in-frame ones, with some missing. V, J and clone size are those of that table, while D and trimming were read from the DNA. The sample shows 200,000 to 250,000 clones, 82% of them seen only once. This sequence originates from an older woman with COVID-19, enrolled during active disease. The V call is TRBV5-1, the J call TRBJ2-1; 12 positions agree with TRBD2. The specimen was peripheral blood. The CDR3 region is CASSQFGTSGLEQFF. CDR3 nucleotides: TGCGCCAGCAGCCAATTCGGGACTAGCGGGCTTGAGCAGTTCTTC.